Shown below are 8 T cell receptor beta chains from a single sample sequenced in a study of blood T cell repertoires in COVID-19. TCRdb's copy holds only in-frame clones and misses some; the assay was immunoSEQ multiplex PCR. Here the sample spans 150,000 to 200,000 clones, approximately 86% being singletons. The sample comprised peripheral blood. Every receptor here comes from a man aged 55 to 69 with acute or convalescent COVID-19.

The V gene is TRBV28, the J gene TRBJ1-1, with 8 bases lining up with TRBD1. With V trimmed by 7 bases and J by 5 bases, 6 bases remained unmatched. The CDR3 covers 13 residues. Germline loops: CDR1 MDHEN, CDR2 SYDVKM. CDR3 residues: CASIIQGGTEAFF. The CDR3 DNA reads TGTGCCAGCATTATACAGGGGGGTACTGAAGCTTTCTTT.

This sequence joins TRBV5-1 and TRBJ2-3; 10 positions match TRBD2. The CDR3 consists of 17 residues. Germline V gives CDR1 SGHRS, CDR2 YFSETQ. With V trimmed by 0 bases and J by 3 bases, 7 bases remained unmatched. CDR3 DNA sequence: TGCGCCAGCAGCTTGGCTTCTCCTAGCGGGAGTACAGATACGCAGTATTTT. Protein product: CASSLASPSGSTDTQYF.

The V call is TRBV5-6, the J call TRBJ2-1, with 7 bases matching TRBD2. Germline V gives CDR1 SGHDT, CDR2 YYEEEE. The V segment lost 1 base and the J segment 4 bases; nucleotides outside the gene matches: 2. This CDR3 has 14 residues. CDR3 sequence (DNA): TGTGCCAGCAGCTTGTACGGGGGGTACAATGAGCAGTTCTTC. It is translated as CASSLYGGYNEQFF.

V usage is TRBV4-1 and J usage is TRBJ2-3; 7 bases are a match to TRBD1. Germline V gene data show CDR1 as MGHRA and CDR2 as YSYEKL. Unmatched junction bases numbered 9, after V lost 3 bases and J lost 3 bases. The CDR3 is 16 amino acids. Written as DNA, the CDR3 is TGCGCCAGCAGCCAGGGGGACAGAAGAGGGACAGATACGCAGTATTTT. It yields the protein CASSQGDRRGTDTQYF.

This clone has a handful of counts. The chain carries TRBV5-1 and TRBJ1-4; D unclear. CDR1 and CDR2 from the germline V gene are SGHRS and YFSETQ. The CDR3 is made up of 16 amino acids. Between the trimmed V and J ends, which lost 1 base and 4 bases, there was a span of 14 bases. CDR3 loop: CASSLNTGGVNEKLFF. The CDR3 DNA is TGCGCCAGCAGCTTGAACACCGGCGGGGTTAATGAAAAACTGTTTTTT.

The chain is built from TRBV5-1 and TRBJ2-3; 8 bases align to TRBD1. The ends lost 1 base at V and 0 bases at J; junction bases unmatched: 7. The germline V gene encodes CDR1 SGHRS and CDR2 YFSETQ. The CDR3 extends over 17 amino acids. Here the CDR3 DNA reads TGCGCCAGCAGCTTGACCGACAGGGGTCCTAGCACAGATACGCAGTATTTT. Encoded protein: CASSLTDRGPSTDTQYF.

A word on this clone: This same CDR3 is encoded by further DNA sequences in the sample. V is TRBV19 and J is TRBJ2-7; 8 bases are a match to TRBD2. The length of the CDR3 is 15 residues. In germline, CDR1 is LNHDA, CDR2 SQIVND (reference sequence). With V trimmed by 3 bases and J by 1 base, 5 bases remained unmatched. In nucleotides, the CDR3 is TGTGCCAGTAGTATCGGACCGGGAGGGTCCTACGAGCAGTACTTC. Translation: CASSIGPGGSYEQYF.

This chain connects TRBV27 to TRBJ2-3; 9 nucleotides line up with TRBD1. CDR3 length: 13 amino acids. V lost 6 bases to trimming and J lost 3 bases; unmatched junction nucleotides: 1. Germline V gene data show CDR1 as MNHEY and CDR2 as SMNVEV (reference sequence). The DNA for the CDR3 is TGTGCCAGCAGGGACAGGGGAACAGATACGCAGTATTTT. This translates into CASRDRGTDTQYF.